The clone carrying this T cell receptor (beta chain) was seen repeatedly, ten times or more. Antigen unknown. Researchers took RNA transcripts and amplified the TCR beta CDR3 regions from them. The TCR CDR3 first-round RT-PCR relied on the HTBI primer set. Each CDR3 protein gets one entry after TCRdb re-called the multiplex PCR reads with MiXCR. This table has hundreds of thousands of distinct CDR3 sequences, about a sixth appearing once. Isolation of PBMCs was performed on 8.5 to 10 ml fresh peripheral blood. In germline, CDR1 is GTSNPN, CDR2 SVGIG (reference sequence). CDR3 size: 14 residues. V gave up 1 base and J gave up 2 bases, with 12 bases separating them. These data originate in a study of T cells in Graves' hyperthyroidism and ophthalmopathy. Study results and limitations: A 13 V-J model separated ophthalmopathy from stable hyperthyroidism.

What was sequenced was blood. The V gene is TRBV30, the J gene TRBJ2-7, with D possibly TRBD2 on 5 matching bases. The receptor was derived from a woman aged 25 to 39 with Graves' hyperthyroidism. The CDR3 protein is CAWSARTYTYEQYF. The CDR3, as DNA: TGTGCCTGGAGTGCAAGGACTTATACCTACGAGCAGTACTTC.